This TCR beta chain was profiled in a study of shared clonotypes between healthy human individuals. The CDR3 is 14 residues long. The germline CDR1 and CDR2 sequences are SGHRS and YFSETQ. Caucasian adults living in Nashville, Tennessee, provided all samples. With respect to this clone: Its antigen is undetermined. Relative to the germline gene, one junction end is altered; a read error may explain this. The sample contains more than one DNA sequence encoding this CDR3.

Overall study results and limits: Compared with clonotypes that all four donors shared, non-shared clonotypes had lower generation probabilities. It was only blood that was sampled, and tissue repertoires likely differ.

Clones were read by immunoSEQ multiplex PCR, and TCRdb kept only the in-frame ones, dropping some. The sample holds approximately 2.3 million clones, about 92% seen once. The V and J genes are TRBV5-1 and TRBJ1-1, with 10 bases that match TRBD1. This TCR came from a man aged 18 to 29 in good health. Some clones in this sample may be carry-over from other donors' samples. The specimen was naive CD4+ T cells from PBMCs. Subset specified: CD45RA+ positively selected. CDR3 loop: CASRTGGMNTEAFF. For the CDR3, the DNA is TGCGCCAGCAGGACAGGGGGCATGAACACTGAGGCTTTCTTT.